This entry concerns a single T cell receptor (beta chain). The CDR3 loop spans 14 amino acids. Looked up from germline, CDR1 is SGHTA and CDR2 is FQGNSA. V trimming: 7 bases; J trimming: 7 bases; junction bases outside the gene matches: 5. This entry comes from a study of blood T cell repertoires in COVID-19. Study details: Sample material is recorded as cDNA or gDNA derived from T cells, B-cell-depleted T cells, or PBMCs.

The assay was immunoSEQ multiplex PCR, and TCRdb's table has in-frame clones only and misses some. The table lists tens of thousands of clones, less than 85% of them singletons. This sequence originates from a woman of 80 years or more with acute or convalescent COVID-19. J is TRBJ1-6 and V is TRBV7-2, with 9 nucleotides matching TRBD1. Source material: peripheral blood. In nucleotides, the CDR3 is TGTGCCAGCACCCGGGACAGGGCAAATTCACCCCTCCACTTT. Protein sequence: CASTRDRANSPLHF. Filled out from reference TRBV7-2 and TRBJ1-6, the complete variable domain reads GAGVSQSPSNKVTEKGKDVELRCDPISGHTALYWYRQSLGQGLEFLIYFQGNSAPDKSGLPSDRFSAERTGGSVSTLTIQRTQQEDSAVYLCASTRDRANSPLHFGNGTRLTVT.